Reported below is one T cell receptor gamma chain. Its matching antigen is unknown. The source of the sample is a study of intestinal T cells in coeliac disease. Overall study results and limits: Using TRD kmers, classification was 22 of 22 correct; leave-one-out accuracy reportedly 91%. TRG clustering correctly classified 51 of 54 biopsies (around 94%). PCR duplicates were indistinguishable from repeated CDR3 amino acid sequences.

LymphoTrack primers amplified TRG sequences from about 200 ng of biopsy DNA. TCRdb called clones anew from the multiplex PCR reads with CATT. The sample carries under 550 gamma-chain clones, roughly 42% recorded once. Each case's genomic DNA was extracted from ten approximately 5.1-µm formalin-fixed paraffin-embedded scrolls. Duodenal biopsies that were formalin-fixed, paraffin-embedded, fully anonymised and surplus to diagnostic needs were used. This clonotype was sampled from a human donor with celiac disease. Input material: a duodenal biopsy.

CDR3 nucleotide sequence: TGTGCAGTCGGAATTGATTATTATAAGAAACTCTTT. Protein sequence: CAVGIDYYKKLF. The chain uses TRGV8 and TRGJ1 or TRGJ2. This CDR3 has 12 residues. The germline V gene has CDR1 VENAVY and CDR2 YDSYNSRV.